A few counts support the clone carrying this T cell receptor beta chain. Its specificity is unknown. The data are from a study of CD8+CD57+ T cells in acquired aplastic anemia. Study-level background: Sorted CD4+ and CD8+ cells yielded 3 to 3.5 ug of DNA on average.

Study-level results: In common between the patients and the controls were some 28 CD8+ CDR3 sequences.

Profiling of TCR beta VDJ combinations and CDR3 sequences used genomic DNA as template. TCRdb reprocessed the reads via MiXCR and lists one record per CDR3 protein. Among 450,000 to 600,000 distinct CDR3 sequences listed, about a third were seen once. It was patients with CD8+CD57+ cell expansion by flow cytometry who were chosen for sequencing. The enrolled patients all had severe acquired aplastic anemia. Patients were therapy-naive when their blood was sampled. The receptor's source is a human donor with aplastic anemia. Sequencing was carried out using sorted CD4+, CD8+, or CD8+CD57+ T cells (not recorded which) from PBMCs.

Here the CDR3 DNA reads TGCAGTGCTACGATTTCAGGGCCCGGAGAGACCCAGTACTTC. This translates into CSATISGPGETQYF. V gene TRBV20-1 combines with J gene TRBJ2-5, with D possibly TRBD1 on 5 matching bases. The CDR3 consists of 14 residues. Germline V CDR1 and CDR2: DFQATT, SNEGSKA (reference sequence). V shed 4 bases and J shed 4 bases, with 16 bases lying between them.